This TCR beta chain stems from a study of T cells in women clearing cervical HPV infection. Looking at the study overall: Blood came at first lesion visit for cases, post-clearance for controls.

Considering frequency, this clone is large. Its antigen remains unidentified. A read error may produce the germline difference seen at one junction end. The DNA ends 3 residues before the CDR3 does, and the rest of the CDR3 is filled in from the germline J gene. Whole-study findings and limits: Combining TCR richness with V gene abundances gave approximately 0.84 AUC. Controls had more TRBV6-7 (approximately 0.16%) than cases (approximately 0.11%). Unknown T-cell numbers per sample may underlie the richness differences.

The V gene's germline CDR1 is SGDLS and CDR2 YYNGEE. The CDR3 is 22 residues long. Produced via immunoSEQ multiplex PCR; TCRdb's table is partial and in-frame only. Reported are 20,000 to 25,000 clones; the ten largest clones contain roughly 7%. The origin of this receptor is a woman between 18 and 75 years old with a cervical HPV16 infection that either progressed to CIN3+ or cleared (not recorded which). This chain joins TRBV9 and TRBJ2-1; the match to TRBD1 covers 10 bases. Sequenced material: blood buffy coat. The chain's CDR3 is CASSASVSGDRGRRGVGNEQFF. CDR3 bases read: TGTGCTAGCAGCGCATCTGTCTCCGGGGACAGGGGAAGAAGGGGAGTTGGCAATGAG.